This T cell receptor (beta chain) is from a study of blood T cell repertoires in COVID-19. Study-level background: T cells, B-cell-depleted T cells, or PBMCs provided the cDNA or gDNA that served as material.

The CDR3 covers 15 residues. Between the trimmed V and J ends, which lost 5 bases and 3 bases, there was a span of 13 bases. In germline, CDR1 is SGHNT, CDR2 YENEEA. Per the original methods: By means of reference gene primer amplification, nucleated cell counts were estimated. Sequencing used immunoSEQ multiplex PCR; TCRdb keeps in-frame clones, though not all of them. Clonal size and the V and J genes are those of that table, whereas D and trimming came from the DNA. The data contain some 240,000 clones, 75% to 85% of them singletons. The sequencing sample was made of peripheral blood. This chain uses TRBV11-3 with TRBJ2-2; D is possibly TRBD1 (5 bases). The sequence was obtained from a woman between 65 and 79 years old with COVID-19, enrolled during active disease. The CDR3 sequence is CASSPGNRHTGELFF. DNA of the CDR3: TGTGCCAGCAGCCCAGGGAACAGGCACACCGGGGAGCTGTTTTTT. Full variable domain (rest looked up from reference TRBV11-3 and TRBJ2-2): EAGVVQSPRYKIIEKKQPVAFWCNPISGHNTLYWYLQNLGQGPELLIRYENEEAVDDSQLPKDRFSAERLKGVDSTLKIQPAELGDSAVYLCASSPGNRHTGELFFGEGSRLTVL.